This TCR beta chain was sequenced during a study of cytomegalovirus exposure and HLA in healthy donors (dated by TCRdb to the late 2010s). Regarding the research as a whole: An earlier analysis of about 530 of the donors reported approximately 300 Gb of sequence data and 90 million to 120 million unique TCR beta sequences obtained from about 200 million T cells. Around 320 gigabases of sequencing data and tens of millions of unique TCR sequences were included in an early release covering roughly 600 HLA-typed donors. The genetic ancestry cluster associated with self-reported Caucasian donors included 81% of the roughly 400 genotyped donors. The study aimed to test whether signatures of past pathogen exposure could be identified by cataloging public T cell receptors. The study used immunosequencing to profile the T cell repertoires of 600 to 850 subjects and linked those repertoires to cytomegalovirus serostatus. In addition to the first cohort of 650 to 750 subjects, a separate validation cohort of around 110 different subjects was used. To predict cytomegalovirus infection status, the study brought together high-throughput TCR immunosequencing, statistical association of individual TCRs with disease status, and machine learning. A later analysis re-analyzed previously published TCR beta repertoires from 660 or so donors and added high-resolution HLA genotyping to study TCR occurrence patterns. Rather than drawing on any new phenotypic data, the later analysis identified candidate immune exposures from TCR beta sequences and the way those sequences occurred across donors. An earlier analysis of 500 to 750 of the donors applied high-throughput TCR beta sequencing to assess whether each TCR beta V gene segment acted as functional or pseudogenic. Donor age, sex, ethnicity and CMV serostatus were compiled together with the repertoire data. In a later genetic analysis, genome-wide SNP genotypes for about 55% of the roughly 700 donors were used, and that subset was treated as a discovery cohort. All discovery cohort repertoires had been generated using a single sequencing platform. Class I and class II HLA loci were covered by the typing at four-digit resolution. Typing coverage varied by locus: about 629-630 donors for A, B, C, DRB1 and DQB1; approximately 500 for DQA1; over 600 for DPA1; roughly 470 for DPB1. A handful of DR-DQ haplotypes were handled as single units for association and clustering because linkage in the cohort was strong. Among roughly 400 genotyped donors of the cohort, an average of roughly 230,000 unique TCR beta nucleotide sequences was sequenced per donor, of which roughly 18% were non-productive. The research as a whole found: In a later analysis, HLA-associated TCR beta chains were found to be more clonally expanded and to have lower generation probabilities than equally common non-associated chains. Roughly uniform sequencing depth across donors was assumed in presence/absence analyses, although this assumption may not hold. At a false discovery rate of 0.05, a later analysis linked fewer than 20,000 TCR beta sequences to specific HLA alleles. A further reported finding was that TCR beta sequences accurately predicted the HLA-A and HLA-B alleles for most subjects in the first cohort. According to a later genetic analysis, donors in an Asian-associated ancestry cluster had fewer N-insertions in productive TCRs than the approximately 630-donor mean. A total of 150 to 200 TCR beta chains were listed by the study as associated with cytomegalovirus. Because HLA typing was missing for some donors at each locus, association tests included only the typed subset. Because counts were too low, about 15 rarely observed V segments, including chromosome 9 orphons, were left out of the earlier analysis of 500 to 650 of the donors. A later analysis reported that several top co-occurrence clusters appeared linked to parvovirus B19, influenza, CMV and Epstein-Barr virus. Because the 87-base-pair reads could not distinguish some IMGT-functional V segments, including TRBV6-2 and TRBV6-3, those segments were excluded. In a later analysis, most CMV-associated TCR beta chains were found to appear HLA-restricted, with HLA associations seemingly driven largely by CMV exposure. Linkage disequilibrium might explain the correlated functional status among segregating V segments, but an unknown experimental factor could not be ruled out. In an earlier analysis of under 600 of the donors, most TCR beta V segments were observed in productive rearrangements about 87% or about 30% of the time, broadly matching IMGT annotations. Only TCR beta chains were sequenced in this cohort, and the absence of alpha or paired-chain data limited detectable features. The authors suggested that the approach could potentially be extended to other disease states and immunological phenotypes. An association between a missense DCLRE1C variant and V-gene and J-gene trimming of TCR beta chains was found in a later genetic analysis and replicated in an independent cohort. Assigning TCR associations to individual alleles was difficult when HLA alleles, especially DR and DQ, strongly co-occurred. While some public TCRs were present in many individuals, most TCR sequences turned up only very rarely across donors. CMV serostatus was the only immune exposure information available for the cohort. The sequencing pipeline was judged likely to have produced a cluster of highly shared sequence variants as a technical artifact. The classifier was reported to diagnose cytomegalovirus status with high specificity and sensitivity in both the original and validation cohorts. In vitro tests confirmed that a few of the cytomegalovirus-associated TCR beta chains recognize cytomegalovirus antigens. In a later analysis, the rate of TCR association differed among HLA loci, with DRB1 alleles having the most associated TCRs and HLA-C alleles having the fewest.

Trimming accounts for 5 bases at V and 5 bases at J, while the number of junction bases matched to no gene is 8. Looking up the germline V gene (reference sequence) yields CDR1 MNHEY and CDR2 SMNVEV. The CDR3 starts with the cysteine, ends with the phenylalanine, and has 16 residues. The CDR3 DNA has 48 bases and is translated from base 1. This clone was seen only once. The specificity of this receptor is unknown. Base qualities are not provided; no much larger clone lies one nucleotide away. The library was prepared using the immunoSEQ multiplex PCR assay. For the multiplex PCR, a mixture combining 60 forward primers for TCR Vbeta segments and 13 reverse primers for TCR Jbeta segments was used. The CDR3 region of rearranged TCR beta genes was amplified from genomic DNA with a multiplex PCR assay. The amplified TCR beta libraries were sequenced on the Illumina HiSeq System as 87-base-pair reads. In the source study's methods: In a later analysis, tens of millions of unique TCR beta chains were counted across the approximately 640 repertoires, and approximately 9.9 million of these chains were shared by at least two donors. Raw reads were error-corrected and collapsed into unique sequences by a nearest-neighbor algorithm in which closely related sequences were merged to remove PCR and sequencing errors. CDR3 sequences were aligned to IMGT reference sequences to assign V, D and J gene segments. Each retained sequence needed at least a six-nucleotide match to both a V gene segment and a J gene segment. Rearrangements were called productive when the CDR3 lacked stop codons and stayed in frame with V and J; all others were non-productive. Following IMGT convention, CDR3 was defined as the stretch from the second conserved V-encoded cysteine to the conserved J-encoded phenylalanine. Sequences without an unambiguous match to a single V gene segment were excluded from the earlier analysis of about 640 of the donors. In an earlier analysis of some 590 of the donors, V segments were called functional above 56.7% productive rearrangements and were called segregating when the between-donor standard deviation exceeded 5%. A statistical classification framework was built to diagnose cytomegalovirus status from the catalog of TCR beta chain sequences. In a later analysis, TCR nucleotide sequences were compared against IMGT/GENE-DB human TR gene sequences so that V and J genes could be assigned. A later analysis assigned CDR3 sequences and most-parsimonious VDJ recombination scenarios with the TCRdist pipeline. In a later analysis, each TCR beta chain was defined by its CDR3 amino acid sequence together with its V-gene family, and reads without a unique V-gene family were excluded. A later analysis removed 500 to 650 highly shared, low-generation-probability nucleotide sequences to deal with suspected cross-contamination and a sequencing artifact. A later analysis calculated a clonal expansion index for each public chain from normalized within-repertoire ranks of inferred template counts. Generation probabilities in a later analysis came from a VDJ recombination model fitted to out-of-frame rearrangements, and those results were checked against IGoR. Hypergeometric tests were used in a later analysis to score TCR-TCR, TCR-HLA and TCR-CMV co-occurrence, with a repertoire-size bias correction applied to the TCR pairs. A later analysis estimated false discovery rates by permuting HLA or CMV assignments 20 times. In a later analysis, co-occurring TCRs were grouped with DBSCAN, and TCRdist sequence similarity was added when clustering was performed within HLA-allele-positive subsets. For co-occurrence clustering, repertoires with fewer than 30,000 or more than 120,000 public chains were excluded, along with a handful of repertoires with anomalous nucleotide sharing. Held by TCRdb, this immuneACCESS table contains in-frame sequences only and omits some clones. Under half of the omission traces to an unresolved V gene where checked; the cause of the rest is unknown. D and trimming were read from the DNA, whereas the V and J calls and clone size are those reported in that table. For this sample there are roughly 54,000 clones; roughly 70% appear just once. Clones ranked in the top ten supply just under 20% of the sample.

The cohort consisted of hundreds of healthy bone marrow donors. At the time of sampling, all cohort members were nominally healthy, though unrecorded immune exposures were likely present. The donor tested CMV seropositive and was one of the 289 seropositive cohort members. Every donor gave a peripheral blood sample, and the peripheral blood mononuclear cells from that sample were used for TCR beta sequencing. Genomic DNA extraction from the blood cell samples was performed with the Qiagen DNeasy Blood Extraction Kit. This sequence was found in an older woman in good health and CMV-seropositive. The sequenced sample consisted of PBMCs. The receptor chain draws on TRBV27 and TRBJ2-5; 13 of the junction bases match TRBD2. The CDR3 amino acid sequence is: CASSPRLAGGGETQYF. The DNA sequence follows: TGTGCCAGCAGTCCGAGACTAGCGGGGGGTGGGGAGACCCAGTACTTC.